This T cell receptor beta chain was documented in a study of cytomegalovirus exposure and HLA in healthy donors. At the level of the study: Assignment to the Caucasian-associated ancestry cluster applied to over 70% of the roughly 410 genotyped donors. Study outcomes and limitations: In vitro checks showed that a few CMV-associated chains really do target CMV antigens. Differences between HLA loci emerged in a later analysis of TCR association rates, with DRB1 most and HLA-C fewest.

A multiplex PCR was run with 60 Vbeta primers and 13 Jbeta primers. Measured with immunoSEQ multiplex PCR; TCRdb has only the in-frame clones, and not every one. The sample has approximately 140,000 clones, 73% seen once. As to this clone: Its specificity is not known.

Input material: PBMCs. The sequence came from a woman aged 40 to 50 in good health and CMV-seronegative.

CDR3 in DNA: TGTGCCAGCAGCTTAGGTGACTCCCCCGGGGAGCTGTTTTTT. Residues: CASSLGDSPGELFF. The chain employs TRBV13 and TRBJ2-2; D is uncertain. Trimming shortened V by 0 bases and J by 6 bases, and 8 bases separated the two germline ends. The length of the CDR3 is 14 residues. Germline V gene sequence: CDR1 PRHDT, CDR2 FYEKMQ (reference sequence).